The rows below give T cell receptor beta chains drawn from one sample of a study of blood T cell repertoires in COVID-19. Generated by immunoSEQ multiplex PCR, the TCRdb table keeps only in-frame clones and is missing some. The sample consists of about 330,000 clones, roughly 86% of them appearing once. Sequenced material: peripheral blood. The receptors shown here come from a woman in her 50s with acute or convalescent COVID-19. Both conserved end residues are part of each CDR3. The D gene is left open where the match is weak. A clone size is listed for some rows: how often the clone was seen (once, few, many), or a class if it is expanded.

>TRBD1|TRBV2|-|TRBJ1-4
CASSGQGAEKLFF
TGTGCCAGCAGTGGACAGGGGGCTGAAAAACTGTTTTTT
>-|TRBV9|-|TRBJ2-5
CASSVGAEETQYF
TGTGCCAGCAGCGTTGGGGCGGAAGAGACCCAGTACTTC
>TRBD1|TRBV5-1|-|TRBJ2-2
CASSPGTGTNTGELFF
TGCGCCAGCAGCCCCGGGACAGGGACGAACACCGGGGAGCTGTTTTTT
>-|TRBV21-1|few|TRBJ2-1
CASSKRVLAGVPREQFF
TGTGCCAGCAGCAAACGTGTACTAGCGGGAGTACCTCGGGAGCAGTTCTTC
>TRBD1|TRBV28|-|TRBJ2-4
CASRTEGALENIQYF
TGTGCCAGCAGGACCGAGGGGGCCTTGGAAAACATTCAGTACTTC
>-|TRBV5-8|-|TRBJ2-3
CASSSGQFTDTQYF
TGTGCCAGCAGCTCAGGACAGTTCACAGATACGCAGTATTTT
>-|TRBV7-6|-|TRBJ1-6
CASSLGGASTSSYNSPLHF
TGTGCCAGCAGCCTTGGCGGGGCCTCTACAAGCTCCTATAATTCACCCCTCCACTTT
>-|TRBV5-5|-|TRBJ2-3
CASSLNLGTDTQYF
TGTGCCAGCAGCTTGAACCTAGGCACAGATACGCAGTATTTT
>-|TRBV10-3|-|TRBJ1-5
CAISSDRNQPQHF
TGTGCCATCAGTTCAGACAGAAATCAGCCCCAGCATTTT
>-|TRBV7-2|-|TRBJ1-3
CASSYQRSGNTIYF
TGTGCCAGCAGCTACCAGCGCTCTGGAAACACCATATATTTT
>-|TRBV9|-|TRBJ1-5
CASSVVAGPDQPQHF
TGTGCCAGCAGCGTAGTTGCGGGCCCCGATCAGCCCCAGCATTTT